Following are 31 T cell receptor beta chains from one sample sequenced in a study of shared clonotypes between healthy human individuals (dated by TCRdb to the early 2020s). CD8 naive samples were CD45RO-negative cells positively selected for CCR7, giving a CD45RA+CCR7+ population that excluded TemRA cells. The library was obtained by the immunoSEQ multiplex PCR assay. TCRdb retrieved this table from immuneACCESS and kept in-frame rearrangements only. Not all clones are present; in checked studies, unresolved V genes account for under half, and no reason is known for the remainder. In this sample the table shows about 580,000 clones, roughly 98% of which occur a single time. 0.3% of the sample is in the top ten clones. Sequencing was done on a sample of naive CD8+ T cells sorted from blood. Reading the label with the study, this specimen's cell subset or site is: CD45RA+CCR7+. These receptors were taken from a man between 25 and 39 years old in good health.

Note on this clone: The sample has other DNA sequences that encode this CDR3 too. V gene TRBV27 combines with J gene TRBJ2-7; a possible D gene is TRBD2 (6 bases). The CDR3 consists of 14 residues. Germline V gene data show CDR1 as MNHEY and CDR2 as SMNVEV (reference sequence). V shed 3 bases and J shed 1 base, with 10 bases lying between them. CDR3 residues: CASSLGRGSYEQYF. In DNA, the CDR3 is TGTGCCAGCAGTTTGGGGCGGGGATCCTACGAGCAGTACTTC.

The V and J genes are TRBV7-2 and TRBJ2-3, with D perhaps TRBD1 (6 bases). Germline-derived CDR1 and CDR2 are SGHTA and FQGNSA. Trimming pared 4 bases from V and 3 bases from J, leaving 8 bases between. The CDR3 is made up of 13 amino acids. CDR3 bases: TGTGCCAGCAGCTCCGGACAGACAGATACGCAGTATTTT. Its protein is CASSSGQTDTQYF. Based on the CDR3 plus reference TRBV7-2 and TRBJ2-3, the full variable domain is GAGVSQSPSNKVTEKGKDVELRCDPISGHTALYWYRQSLGQGLEFLIYFQGNSAPDKSGLPSDRFSAERTGGSVSTLTIQRTQQEDSAVYLCASSSGQTDTQYFGPGTRLTVL.

The sample holds one count of this clone. The CDR3 DNA follows: TGCGCCAGCAGCTTGAGTGGGTTTGAAGCTTTCTTT. Translated: CASSLSGFEAFF. This chain connects TRBV5-1 to TRBJ1-1; unclear D gene. The germline V and J ends were trimmed by 1 base and 7 bases, with 8 bases remaining between them. Germline V lookup: CDR1 SGHRS, CDR2 YFSETQ. This CDR3 region has 12 residues. The full variable domain, in which reference TRBV5-1 and TRBJ1-1 provide the parts outside the CDR3, is KAGVTQTPRYLIKTRGQQVTLSCSPISGHRSVSWYQQTPGQGLQFLFEYFSETQRNKGNFPGRFSGRQFSNSRSEMNVSTLELGDSALYLCASSLSGFEAFFGQGTRLTVV.

The V call is TRBV6-1, the J call TRBJ2-7; TRBD2 matches 8 bases. The CDR3 contains 15 residues. Losses at the gene ends were 8 bases for V and 4 bases for J; bases not matched to a gene: 13. Germline CDR1 and CDR2: MNHNS and SASEGT. CDR3 protein: CASWLGPGLVYEQYF. CDR3 sequence (DNA): TGTGCCAGCTGGTTAGGCCCGGGACTAGTGTACGAGCAGTACTTC.

The CDR3 sequence: CASTSTGPEAFF. CDR3 DNA sequence: TGTGCCAGCACCTCAACAGGGCCAGAAGCTTTCTTT. The chain links TRBV7-9 to TRBJ1-1, with D perhaps matching TRBD1 (6 bases). Trimming took off 7 bases at V and 8 bases at J, with 14 bases between the two ends. The length of the CDR3 is 12 residues. CDR1 and CDR2 from the germline V gene are SEHNR and FQNEAQ (reference sequence).

This clone was seen only once. This sequence joins TRBV27 and TRBJ2-1; TRBD2 agrees at 15 bases. With 1 base clipped from V and 4 bases from J, the junction kept 8 bases outside the gene matches. CDR1 and CDR2 (germline): MNHEY, SMNVEV (reference sequence). The CDR3 loop spans 19 amino acids. The CDR3 DNA sequence: TGTGCCAGCAGTTTATACGGACTAGCGGGAGGGCCGGGGTACAATGAGCAGTTCTTC. As protein: CASSLYGLAGGPGYNEQFF.

The chain is built from TRBV28 and TRBJ1-5; D might be TRBD1 (5 bases). V gave up 4 bases and J gave up 6 bases, with 7 bases separating them. This CDR3 region has 12 residues. Germline-derived CDR1 and CDR2 are MDHEN and SYDVKM. This chain's CDR3 is CASSWGFQPQHF. The CDR3, as DNA: TGTGCCAGCAGTTGGGGGTTTCAGCCCCAGCATTTT. The whole variable domain, filled in from reference TRBV28 and TRBJ1-5, reads DVKVTQSSRYLVKRTGEKVFLECVQDMDHENMFWYRQDPGLGLRLIYFSYDVKMKEKGDIPEGYSVSREKKERFSLILESASTNQTSMYLCASSWGFQPQHFGDGTRLSIL.

The V call is TRBV6-5, the J call TRBJ1-2, with D unclear. With 0 bases removed from V and 3 bases from J, the gap between germline ends came to 8 bases. This CDR3 spans 14 amino acids. Germline V gene sequence: CDR1 MNHEY, CDR2 SVGAGI. In DNA, the CDR3 is TGTGCCAGCAGTTACTCGAGCATATACTATGGCTACACCTTC. Its translation: CASSYSSIYYGYTF.

The chain has TRBV5-4 and TRBJ2-3; D remains ambiguous. Germline values: CDR1 SGHNT, CDR2 YYREEE (reference sequence). V was shortened by 4 bases and J by 5 bases, with 11 bases between the two germline ends. The CDR3 sequence is 13 residues long. CDR3 nucleotides: TGTGCCAGCAGCCAACCGGTCGAAGATACGCAGTATTTT. Amino acids: CASSQPVEDTQYF.

V and J are TRBV30 and TRBJ2-5; 7 positions agree with TRBD1. The germline gives CDR1 GTSNPN, CDR2 SVGIG (reference sequence). V lost 5 bases to trimming and J lost 0 bases; unmatched junction nucleotides: 15. The CDR3 has 17 amino acids. The CDR3 bases are TGTGCCTGGGCCGATAAGACAGGGCCACGAGACCAAGAGACCCAGTACTTC. It specifies CAWADKTGPRDQETQYF.

In DNA, the CDR3 is TGTGCCTGGTGGGACAGCATGAACACTGAAGCTTTCTTT. Its translation: CAWWDSMNTEAFF. The chain is built from TRBV30 and TRBJ1-1; 7 nucleotides line up with TRBD1. Germline V gene lookup returns CDR1 GTSNPN and CDR2 SVGIG (reference sequence). Trimming took 5 bases from V and 0 from J; bases not matched to a gene: 3. The CDR3 is 13 residues long.

The gene calls are TRBV6-5 and TRBJ2-7, with D tentatively TRBD2 (6 bases). The CDR3 has 15 residues. Germline loops: CDR1 MNHEY, CDR2 SVGAGI. V lost 2 bases and J lost 4, with 15 bases in between. The CDR3 reads CASSYRAGGGYEQYF. CDR3 DNA: TGTGCCAGCAGTTACCGAGCGGGTGGTGGGTACGAGCAGTACTTC.

V and J are TRBV11-3 and TRBJ2-7; TRBD1 agrees at 8 bases. V lost 1 base and J lost 2; bases outside the gene matches: 4. Germline CDR1 is SGHNT and CDR2 is YENEEA. This CDR3 spans 15 amino acids. This CDR3 reads CASSLATGVPYEQYF. CDR3 DNA sequence: TGTGCCAGCAGCTTAGCGACAGGGGTCCCCTACGAGCAGTACTTC. The whole variable domain, remainder taken from reference TRBV11-3 and TRBJ2-7, is EAGVVQSPRYKIIEKKQPVAFWCNPISGHNTLYWYLQNLGQGPELLIRYENEEAVDDSQLPKDRFSAERLKGVDSTLKIQPAELGDSAVYLCASSLATGVPYEQYFGPGTRLTVT.

The J gene is TRBJ1-1, the V gene TRBV4-1; TRBD1 is a possible D gene (6 bases). The CDR3 consists of 15 residues. V was pared by 3 bases and J by 2 bases, with 13 bases between. Germline V gives CDR1 MGHRA, CDR2 YSYEKL. The CDR3 sequence is CASSQYRELNTEAFF. In DNA, the CDR3 is TGCGCCAGCAGCCAGTACAGGGAGCTCAACACTGAAGCTTTCTTT.

V gene TRBV13 combines with J gene TRBJ2-1; TRBD2 aligns across 7 bases. This CDR3 contains 15 residues. Germline lookup yields CDR1 PRHDT and CDR2 FYEKMQ (reference sequence). Trimming took 4 bases from V and 6 from J; bases not matched to a gene: 9. This CDR3 is CASSSGLGTTNEQFF. CDR3 DNA: TGTGCCAGCAGCTCCGGACTCGGGACTACCAATGAGCAGTTCTTC.

V usage is TRBV4-1 and J usage is TRBJ2-7; 12 bases match TRBD2. Germline loops: CDR1 MGHRA, CDR2 YSYEKL. V shed 4 bases and J 9 bases; nucleotides not matched to a gene: 7. The CDR3 extends over 14 amino acids. The CDR3 nucleotides read TGCGCCAGCAGCCGTCTAGCGGGAGGGGAGGGGCAGTACTTC. Protein: CASSRLAGGEGQYF.

The chain couples TRBV6-5 to TRBJ1-2, with 8 bases lining up with TRBD1. The CDR3 spans 13 residues. Germline lookup yields CDR1 MNHEY and CDR2 SVGAGI. V shed 6 bases and J 8 bases; nucleotides not matched to a gene: 8. The CDR3 bases are TGTGCCAGCAGCCCCGGGACAGGCGCGGGCTACACCTTC. Its protein is CASSPGTGAGYTF.

The rearrangement links TRBV5-1 to TRBJ2-7; D is perhaps TRBD2 (5 bases). V gave up 1 base and J gave up 0 bases, with 14 bases separating them. The CDR3 is 16 residues long. The germline CDR1 and CDR2 sequences are SGHRS and YFSETQ. In nucleotides, the CDR3 is TGCGCCAGCAGCTTGTGGCCGACTAACCTCTCCTACGAGCAGTACTTC. Translating it yields CASSLWPTNLSYEQYF.

To note about this clone: Other nucleotide sequences from this sample produce the same CDR3. The V call is TRBV27, the J call TRBJ2-7; no definite D call. The CDR3 runs 11 residues. Trimming removed 4 bases at V and 2 bases at J, with 3 bases between. Germline assignment: CDR1 MNHEY and CDR2 SMNVEV (reference sequence). CDR3 residues: CASSSPYEQYF. The DNA for the CDR3 is TGTGCCAGCAGTTCCCCCTACGAGCAGTACTTC.

The rearrangement joins TRBV9 to TRBJ2-3, with 12 positions matching TRBD2. The junction had 2 bases not matched to a gene; V was cut back by 1 base and J by 5 bases. The CDR3 consists of 15 residues. Germline V gene sequence: CDR1 SGDLS, CDR2 YYNGEE. CDR3 coding DNA: TGTGCCAGCAGCGTAATGGGACTAGCGGGAGATACGCAGTATTTT. Translating gives CASSVMGLAGDTQYF. The full variable domain, with the rest looked up from reference TRBV9 and TRBJ2-3, is DSGVTQTPKHLITATGQRVTLRCSPRSGDLSVYWYQQSLDQGLQFLIQYYNGEERAKGNILERFSAQQFPDLHSELNLSSLELGDSALYFCASSVMGLAGDTQYFGPGTRLTVL.

The CDR3 region is CASSPGLAGDTQYF. CDR3 nucleotides: TGTGCCAGCAGTCCGGGACTAGCGGGAGATACGCAGTATTTT. The V and J genes are TRBV27 and TRBJ2-3; 12 bases are a match to TRBD2. Looked up from germline, CDR1 is MNHEY and CDR2 is SMNVEV (reference sequence). V gave up 5 bases and J gave up 5 bases; unmatched junction bases: 2. This CDR3 spans 14 amino acids.

The chain employs TRBV30 and TRBJ2-5; 7 nucleotides agree with TRBD1. Germline trimming cut 1 base from V and 5 bases from J; bases unmatched to any gene: 7. CDR3 length equals 14 residues. Germline lookup yields CDR1 GTSNPN and CDR2 SVGIG (reference sequence). The CDR3 sequence is CAWSAGDSWETQYF. CDR3 coding DNA: TGTGCCTGGAGTGCCGGGGACAGTTGGGAGACCCAGTACTTC.

The rearrangement links TRBV5-6 to TRBJ2-1; tentative D call: TRBD1 (6 bases). The CDR3 consists of 12 residues. The V and J ends lost 2 bases and 11 bases respectively, with 11 bases between them. Germline V CDR1 and CDR2: SGHDT, YYEEEE. The CDR3 protein is CASSFGQLKQFF. The CDR3 region has the DNA TGTGCCAGCAGCTTTGGACAGCTCAAGCAGTTCTTC.

The V and J genes are TRBV11-2 and TRBJ2-1, with TRBD2 matching 9 bases. Trimming removed 5 bases from V and 3 bases from J; junction bases left unmatched: 14. The CDR3 runs to 18 residues. Germline CDR1 SGHAT, CDR2 FQNNGV. The CDR3 region is CASSTKPGIAGDYNEQFF. Written as DNA, the CDR3 is TGTGCCAGCAGCACTAAACCCGGGATAGCGGGGGACTACAATGAGCAGTTCTTC. Full variable domain (outside the CDR3, taken from reference TRBV11-2 and TRBJ2-1): EAGVAQSPRYKIIEKRQSVAFWCNPISGHATLYWYQQILGQGPKLLIQFQNNGVVDDSQLPKDRFSAERLKGVDSTLKIQPAKLEDSAVYLCASSTKPGIAGDYNEQFFGPGTRLTVL.

The chain has TRBV9 and TRBJ2-1; 11 bases match TRBD2. Trimming at V came to 3 bases and at J to 6 bases, leaving 5 bases not matched to a gene. CDR1 is SGDLS, CDR2 YYNGEE, per germline. The CDR3 contains 15 residues. The CDR3 DNA reads TGTGCCAGCAGCGGTAGCGGGAGGGCCTCCAATGAGCAGTTCTTC. This codes for CASSGSGRASNEQFF.

The V call is TRBV7-9, the J call TRBJ1-5; no clear D gene. Trimming took 1 base from V and 4 from J, leaving 11 bases between them. The CDR3 length is 15 residues. Germline loops: CDR1 SEHNR, CDR2 FQNEAQ (reference sequence). The chain's CDR3 is CASSLDSETNQPQHF. Written as DNA, the CDR3 is TGTGCCAGCAGCTTAGACAGCGAGACAAATCAGCCCCAGCATTTT.

Only one count was recorded for this clone. The J gene is TRBJ2-1, the V gene TRBV27; no clear D gene. CDR3 size: 15 residues. Per germline, CDR1 MNHEY and CDR2 SMNVEV (reference sequence). The V gene lost 7 bases and the J gene lost 2 bases, with 15 bases spanning the gap. The CDR3 coding sequence is TGTGCCAGCAAAGCTCGCGACCGACCCTACAATGAGCAGTTCTTC. Its protein is CASKARDRPYNEQFF.

The J gene is TRBJ2-7, the V gene TRBV25-1; 7 bases fit TRBD1. Germline assignment: CDR1 MGHDK and CDR2 SYGVNS. CDR3 size: 14 residues. Unmatched junction bases numbered 2, after V lost 3 bases and J lost 0 bases. The CDR3: CASSDRGNSYEQYF. In DNA form, the CDR3 reads TGTGCCAGCAGTGACAGGGGGAACTCCTACGAGCAGTACTTC.

The V gene is TRBV6-6, the J gene TRBJ2-7, with D perhaps matching TRBD1 or TRBD2 (6 bases each). The V gene lost 3 bases and the J gene lost 4 bases, with 10 bases spanning the gap. Germline loops: CDR1 MNHNY, CDR2 SVGAGI (reference sequence). The CDR3 has 13 residues. This chain's CDR3 is CASSYLGGYEQYF. DNA of the CDR3: TGTGCCAGCAGTTATTTAGGGGGGTACGAGCAGTACTTC.

On this clone: This CDR3 is also generated by other DNA sequences in the sample. The chain couples TRBV27 to TRBJ2-7, with D unresolved. Germline-derived CDR1 and CDR2 are MNHEY and SMNVEV (reference sequence). The CDR3 is 12 residues long. The V end was cut by 0 bases, the J end by 6 bases, with 6 bases between. The CDR3 sequence is CASSLSGLEQYF. CDR3 DNA: TGTGCCAGCAGTTTATCAGGGCTCGAGCAGTACTTC.

On this clone itself: This same CDR3 is encoded by further DNA sequences in the sample. This rearrangement joins TRBV5-1 to TRBJ2-7; D unclear. CDR3 length: 11 amino acids. The V gene lost 5 bases and the J gene lost 3 bases, with 6 bases spanning the gap. Germline-derived CDR1 and CDR2 are SGHRS and YFSETQ. CDR3: CASSASYEQYF. CDR3 coding DNA: TGCGCCAGCAGTGCAAGCTACGAGCAGTACTTC.